Below, 31 T cell receptor beta chains from the same sample are listed, as sequenced in a study of OX40 agonist ivuxolimab in advanced cancers. TCRdb's copy holds only in-frame clones and misses some; the assay was immunoSEQ multiplex PCR. The sample comprises some 64,000 clones, roughly four fifths of which are singletons, and approximately 0.75% rests with the top ten. This material consisted of CD4+ or CD8+ T cells sorted from blood, taken in a trial of the OX40 agonist ivuxolimab. The source of these receptors is an adult with an advanced solid tumor such as melanoma, head and neck, liver or kidney cancer.

The chain employs TRBV29-1 and TRBJ2-3; maybe TRBD1 (6 bases). Germline values: CDR1 SQVTM, CDR2 ANQGSEA. The germline V and J ends were trimmed by 5 bases and 3 bases, with 12 bases remaining between them. The CDR3 runs to 13 residues. The CDR3 here is CSVSGQNTDTQYF. The DNA for the CDR3 is TGCAGCGTTTCCGGACAGAATACAGATACGCAGTATTTT.

In nucleotides, the CDR3 is TGCGCCAGCAGCTCCCCTGAACGTGGCACTGAAGCTTTCTTT. Translation gives CASSSPERGTEAFF. V and J are TRBV5-1 and TRBJ1-1; the D is unclear. This CDR3 contains 14 residues. Trimming left V 3 bases short and J 4 bases short, with 13 bases between. In germline, CDR1 is SGHRS, CDR2 YFSETQ.

This chain links TRBV6-6 with TRBJ1-1; 7 bases are shared with TRBD1. J was trimmed by 7 bases and V by 8 bases; bases with no gene match: 13. CDR3 size: 14 residues. Germline CDR1 is MNHNY and CDR2 is SVGAGI (reference sequence). This CDR3 reads CASFKTGQFGEAFF. The CDR3 DNA is TGTGCCAGCTTTAAAACGGGACAGTTTGGTGAAGCTTTCTTT.

The V and J genes are TRBV5-1 and TRBJ2-3; D may match TRBD1 or TRBD2 (5 bases each). The V end lost 5 bases, the J end lost 0 bases, and 7 bases lay between the germline ends. The CDR3 covers 13 residues. Germline V CDR1 and CDR2: SGHRS, YFSETQ. As DNA, the CDR3 is TGCGCCAGCAGGGGACCTAGCACAGATACGCAGTATTTT. It is translated as CASRGPSTDTQYF.

The chain couples TRBV2 to TRBJ2-5, with 7 nucleotides matching TRBD2. V trimming: 6 bases; J trimming: 5 bases; junction bases outside the gene matches: 12. Germline-derived CDR1 and CDR2 are SNHLY and FYNNEI. The length of the CDR3 is 15 residues. The CDR3 here is CASSNGWEGFETQYF. CDR3 coding DNA: TGTGCCAGCAGCAATGGGTGGGAGGGCTTTGAGACCCAGTACTTC.

CDR3 in amino acids: CASSLVGSYNEQFF. The CDR3 DNA reads as TGCGCCAGCAGCTTGGTGGGCTCCTACAATGAGCAGTTCTTC. The chain joins TRBV5-1 to TRBJ2-1; no reliable D call. The CDR3 consists of 14 residues. Germline CDR1 reads SGHRS; CDR2 reads YFSETQ. Deletions cut 0 bases from V and 0 bases from J, with 4 bases between.

This chain connects TRBV6-1 to TRBJ2-5, with 7 bases that match TRBD2. From germline, CDR1 is MNHNS and CDR2 SASEGT. The CDR3 totals 15 residues. V shed 4 bases and J 5 bases; nucleotides not matched to a gene: 10. The CDR3 loop is CASSGTSAQTETQYF. As DNA, the CDR3 is TGTGCCAGCAGTGGTACTAGCGCGCAGACGGAGACCCAGTACTTC.

This chain uses TRBV15 with TRBJ2-1; TRBD2 matches at 9 bases. This CDR3 region has 16 residues. From germline, CDR1 is LNHNV and CDR2 YYDKDF (reference sequence). The ends lost 3 bases at V and 5 bases at J; junction bases unmatched: 8. The CDR3 region has the DNA TGTGCCACCAGCAGGACAAAGGTAGCGGGAGACAATGAGCAGTTCTTC. It specifies CATSRTKVAGDNEQFF.

V usage is TRBV5-1 and J usage is TRBJ1-6; D call uncertain. Germline V gene data show CDR1 as SGHRS and CDR2 as YFSETQ. The CDR3 is 15 residues long. V shed 0 bases and J shed 10 bases, with 14 bases lying between them. The CDR3 loop reads CASSLELWGNSPLHF. The DNA for the CDR3 is TGCGCCAGCAGCTTGGAACTTTGGGGAAACTCACCCCTCCACTTT.

This clone turned up a few times. V is TRBV14 and J is TRBJ1-1, with unresolved D. In germline, CDR1 is SGHDN, CDR2 FVKESK. The V end lost 4 bases, the J end lost 5 bases, and 17 bases lay between the germline ends. There are 15 residues in the CDR3. CDR3 sequence: CASSPDPGFSTEAFF. The CDR3 DNA is TGTGCCAGCAGCCCTGATCCGGGATTTTCTACTGAAGCTTTCTTT.

The V gene is TRBV6-1, the J gene TRBJ2-1; D is unresolved. CDR1 and CDR2 (germline): MNHNS, SASEGT. V dropped 2 bases and J dropped 6 bases, with 20 bases sitting between them. The CDR3 runs to 17 residues. The CDR3 bases are TGTGCCAGCAGTGAACAAGCCCTCGGGTACGGCCGCAATGAGCAGTTCTTC. This codes for CASSEQALGYGRNEQFF.

CDR3 in amino acids: CASSIVQGTEAFF. The CDR3, as DNA: TGTGCCAGTAGTATAGTTCAGGGCACTGAAGCTTTCTTT. The genes are TRBV19 and TRBJ1-1; tentative D call: TRBD1 (5 bases). CDR1 LNHDA and CDR2 SQIVND come from the germline V gene (reference sequence). The CDR3 loop spans 13 amino acids. The V end was cut by 1 base, the J end by 4 bases, with 7 bases between.

This clone came up once. The V call is TRBV19, the J call TRBJ2-7; D possibly corresponds to TRBD1 (5 bases). CDR3 length: 12 amino acids. CDR1 LNHDA and CDR2 SQIVND come from the germline V gene (reference sequence). V lost 7 bases and J lost 6, with 13 bases in between. DNA for the CDR3: TGTGCCAGTACTCAGGGAAGAGGCGAGCAGTACTTC. This translates into CASTQGRGEQYF.

This chain joins TRBV4-2 and TRBJ2-3; 8 bases line up with TRBD2. The CDR3 runs 14 residues. The V segment lost 4 bases and the J segment 5 bases; nucleotides outside the gene matches: 5. Germline V gene lookup returns CDR1 LGHNA and CDR2 YNFKEQ. The CDR3 region is CASSLGLDVDTQYF. The CDR3 region has the DNA TGTGCCAGCAGCCTGGGACTAGACGTAGATACGCAGTATTTT.

The chain combines TRBV5-1 with TRBJ1-3; TRBD1 is a possible D gene (5 bases). CDR1 is SGHRS, CDR2 YFSETQ, per germline. CDR3 length: 15 residues. V lost 1 base, J lost 0 bases, and 8 bases lay in between. DNA of the CDR3: TGCGCCAGCAGCTTGCAGGGAAGCTCTGGAAACACCATATATTTT. This encodes CASSLQGSSGNTIYF. The full variable domain, completed using reference TRBV5-1 and TRBJ1-3, is KAGVTQTPRYLIKTRGQQVTLSCSPISGHRSVSWYQQTPGQGLQFLFEYFSETQRNKGNFPGRFSGRQFSNSRSEMNVSTLELGDSALYLCASSLQGSSGNTIYFGEGSWLTVV.

V is TRBV18 and J is TRBJ1-3, with unresolved D. Trimming shortened V by 0 bases and J by 4 bases, and 10 bases separated the two germline ends. The germline CDR1 and CDR2 sequences are KGHSH and LQKENI. The CDR3 is 15 residues long. CDR3 sequence (DNA): TGTGCCAGCTCACCACCGAGTAAAGGGGGAAACACCATATATTTT. It yields the protein CASSPPSKGGNTIYF. Looking up the rest from reference TRBV18 and TRBJ1-3 gives the full variable domain: NAGVMQNPRHLVRRRGQEARLRCSPMKGHSHVYWYRQLPEEGLKFMVYLQKENIIDESGMPKERFSAEFPKEGPSILRIQQVVRGDSAAYFCASSPPSKGGNTIYFGEGSWLTVV.

This chain joins TRBV30 and TRBJ1-3, with D possibly matching TRBD1 (6 bases). V lost 0 bases and J 4 bases, leaving 13 bases between the germline ends. The CDR3 runs to 15 residues. The germline V gene encodes CDR1 GTSNPN and CDR2 SVGIG (reference sequence). CDR3 protein: CAWSVGGKSGNTIYF. Written as DNA, the CDR3 is TGTGCCTGGAGTGTAGGGGGGAAATCAGGAAACACCATATATTTT. Full variable domain (missing parts from reference TRBV30 and TRBJ1-3): SQTIHQWPATLVQPVGSPLSLECTVEGTSNPNLYWYRQAAGRGLQLLFYSVGIGQISSEVPQNLSASRPQDRQFILSSKKLLLSDSGFYLCAWSVGGKSGNTIYFGEGSWLTVV.

The chain employs TRBV7-2 and TRBJ2-1; D call uncertain. This CDR3 contains 15 residues. V was trimmed by 5 bases and J by 3 bases, leaving 14 bases between them. CDR1 SGHTA and CDR2 FQGNSA come from the germline V gene. Here the CDR3 reads CASSPAASYYNEQFF. CDR3 DNA: TGTGCCAGCAGCCCAGCCGCTTCCTACTACAATGAGCAGTTCTTC.

The chain carries TRBV28 and TRBJ2-3; the match to TRBD1 covers 10 bases. In germline, CDR1 is MDHEN, CDR2 SYDVKM. V lost 6 bases and J lost 4; bases outside the gene matches: 13. This CDR3 is built from 17 residues. The CDR3 protein is CASRRRPGQGSSDTQYF. CDR3 in DNA: TGTGCCAGCAGACGACGCCCGGGACAGGGGAGCTCAGATACGCAGTATTTT.

The rearrangement joins TRBV10-3 to TRBJ2-3; D call uncertain. The V gene lost 9 bases and the J gene lost 5 bases, with 15 bases spanning the gap. The CDR3 is 13 residues long. Germline CDR1 is ENHRY and CDR2 is SYGVKD. The CDR3 DNA follows: TGTGCCATTGGGCCCCTAAATGAAGATACGCAGTATTTT. This encodes CAIGPLNEDTQYF.

J is TRBJ1-1 and V is TRBV6-4; 8 nucleotides line up with TRBD1. CDR1 MRHNA and CDR2 SNTAGT come from the germline V gene. J lost 8 bases, V lost 4 bases, and 3 bases had no gene match. The CDR3 runs 12 residues. CDR3 residues: CASSARDREAFF. CDR3 nucleotide sequence: TGTGCCAGCAGTGCCCGGGACAGGGAAGCTTTCTTT.

The chain employs TRBV6-1 and TRBJ1-4; TRBD1 might be the D (6 bases). V was clipped by 6 bases and J by 5 bases, with 13 bases between them. This CDR3 comprises 14 residues. Germline loops: CDR1 MNHNS, CDR2 SASEGT. CDR3 amino acids: CASSPRQANEKLFF. CDR3 nucleotide sequence: TGTGCCAGCAGCCCCCGACAGGCGAATGAAAAACTGTTTTTT.

The chain couples TRBV7-2 to TRBJ1-3; D not resolved. The CDR3 totals 11 residues. The germline V gene has CDR1 SGHTA and CDR2 FQGNSA. Trimming cost V 11 bases and J 7 bases, with 12 bases left between them. The CDR3 DNA sequence: TGTGCCTCAGCAAGAGTGAACACCATATATTTT. Translated, it gives CASARVNTIYF.

The chain carries TRBV30 and TRBJ2-7, with a tentative D call TRBD2 (7 bases). The germline V gene encodes CDR1 GTSNPN and CDR2 SVGIG (reference sequence). The CDR3 has 14 residues. The germline V and J ends were trimmed by 4 bases and 5 bases, with 18 bases remaining between them. CDR3 coding DNA: TGTGCCTGGACCCCGGGGTGGGGGGGCCACGAGCAGTACTTC. This gives the protein CAWTPGWGGHEQYF.

The chain joins TRBV2 to TRBJ2-2; 9 bases agree with TRBD2. The CDR3 runs 17 residues. With V trimmed by 8 bases and J by 4 bases, 14 bases remained unmatched. The germline gives CDR1 SNHLY, CDR2 FYNNEI. CDR3 in DNA: TGTGCCAGCCGGCTCGGGGCGGGAGGGCCGGGCACCGGGGAGCTGTTTTTT. Amino acids: CASRLGAGGPGTGELFF.

The chain is built from TRBV7-2 and TRBJ2-7, with D tentatively TRBD2 (6 bases). V was shortened by 5 bases and J by 8 bases, with 13 bases between the two germline ends. The CDR3 spans 12 residues. Germline V gene sequence: CDR1 SGHTA, CDR2 FQGNSA. The CDR3, as DNA: TGTGCCAGCAGCCCCGGGGGTTTCAAGCAGTACTTC. The encoded protein is CASSPGGFKQYF.

This clone appeared once. V and J are TRBV27 and TRBJ2-3; no clear D. This CDR3 is 15 amino acids long. Germline V CDR1 and CDR2: MNHEY, SMNVEV (reference sequence). The ends were cut back, 3 bases at V and 0 bases at J, with 10 bases in the middle. CDR3 loop: CASSFLTVSTDTQYF. The CDR3 DNA reads TGTGCCAGCAGTTTTCTGACTGTTAGCACAGATACGCAGTATTTT.

This clone was recorded a few times. The sample contains more than one DNA sequence encoding this CDR3. The V call is TRBV9, the J call TRBJ1-1; the D is unclear. The CDR3 is made up of 13 amino acids. Germline CDR1 reads SGDLS; CDR2 reads YYNGEE. The ends were cut back, 2 bases at V and 1 base at J, with 6 bases in the middle. This CDR3 reads CASSVTGNTEAFF. In DNA form, the CDR3 reads TGTGCCAGCAGCGTGACCGGGAACACTGAAGCTTTCTTT. The full variable domain, rest sourced from reference TRBV9 and TRBJ1-1, is DSGVTQTPKHLITATGQRVTLRCSPRSGDLSVYWYQQSLDQGLQFLIQYYNGEERAKGNILERFSAQQFPDLHSELNLSSLELGDSALYFCASSVTGNTEAFFGQGTRLTVV.

V is TRBV7-9 and J is TRBJ1-4, with no clear D. This CDR3 comprises 12 residues. V was trimmed by 5 bases and J by 5 bases, leaving 6 bases between them. From germline, CDR1 is SEHNR and CDR2 FQNEAQ (reference sequence). CDR3: CASSLSNEKLFF. CDR3 in DNA: TGTGCCAGCAGCCTTTCGAATGAAAAACTGTTTTTT.

The chain links TRBV19 to TRBJ1-5; 8 nucleotides line up with TRBD1. Trimming removed 1 base from V and 4 bases from J; junction bases left unmatched: 6. This CDR3 has 16 residues. Germline assignment: CDR1 LNHDA and CDR2 SQIVND (reference sequence). The CDR3 is CASSIGQGFVNQPQHF. The CDR3 DNA reads as TGTGCCAGTAGTATAGGACAGGGGTTTGTTAATCAGCCCCAGCATTTT. The full variable domain, rest sourced from reference TRBV19 and TRBJ1-5, is DGGITQSPKYLFRKEGQNVTLSCEQNLNHDAMYWYRQDPGQGLRLIYYSQIVNDFQKGDIAEGYSVSREKKESFPLTVTSAQKNPTAFYLCASSIGQGFVNQPQHFGDGTRLSIL.

The gene calls are TRBV18 and TRBJ2-5; TRBD1 aligns across 7 bases. This CDR3 is 15 amino acids long. CDR1 is KGHSH, CDR2 LQKENI, per germline. Unmatched junction bases numbered 7, after V lost 5 bases and J lost 1 base. CDR3 DNA: TGTGCCAGCTCAACAGTAGGGGGCCCCCAAGAGACCCAGTACTTC. Translation: CASSTVGGPQETQYF. Full variable domain (missing parts from reference TRBV18 and TRBJ2-5): NAGVMQNPRHLVRRRGQEARLRCSPMKGHSHVYWYRQLPEEGLKFMVYLQKENIIDESGMPKERFSAEFPKEGPSILRIQQVVRGDSAAYFCASSTVGGPQETQYFGPGTRLLVL.